This T cell receptor (beta chain) derives from a study of blood T cell repertoires in COVID-19. As for the study in general: COVID-19 samples, acute and convalescent, were from the United States, Italy and Spain. PBMCs, B-cell-depleted T cells, or T cells were the source of the cDNA or gDNA that made up the material.

The CDR3 runs to 15 residues. Germline assignment: CDR1 MNHEY and CDR2 SVGAGI. The V end lost 2 bases, the J end lost 5 bases, and 15 bases lay between the germline ends. Methods used by the authors: Using reference gene primer amplification, nucleated cell counts were estimated. TCRdb's copy holds only in-frame clones and misses some; the assay was immunoSEQ multiplex PCR. Clone size and V and J calls were adopted from that table, with D and trimming inferred from the DNA. The data contain around 62,000 clones, roughly 92% of them singletons. Sequencing was performed on peripheral blood. The V and J genes are TRBV6-5 and TRBJ2-5; D is unresolved. This receptor was taken from a man in his 70s with active COVID-19. The DNA of the CDR3 is TGTGCCAGCAGTTACCTCGGCAGGCCGGCGGAGACCCAGTACTTC. Translating it yields CASSYLGRPAETQYF.